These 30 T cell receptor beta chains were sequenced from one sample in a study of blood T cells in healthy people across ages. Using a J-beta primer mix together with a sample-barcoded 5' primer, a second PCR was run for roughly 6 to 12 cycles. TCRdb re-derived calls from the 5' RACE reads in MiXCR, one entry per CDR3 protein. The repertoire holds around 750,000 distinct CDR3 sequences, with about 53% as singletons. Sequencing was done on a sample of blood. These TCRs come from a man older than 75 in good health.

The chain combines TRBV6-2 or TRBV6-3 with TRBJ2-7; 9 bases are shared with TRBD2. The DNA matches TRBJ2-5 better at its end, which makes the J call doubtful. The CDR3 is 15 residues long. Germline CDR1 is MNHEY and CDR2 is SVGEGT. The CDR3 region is CASSYRTSVLETQYF. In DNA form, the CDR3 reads TGTGCCAGCAGCTACCGGACTAGCGTTTTAGAGACCCAGTACTTC.

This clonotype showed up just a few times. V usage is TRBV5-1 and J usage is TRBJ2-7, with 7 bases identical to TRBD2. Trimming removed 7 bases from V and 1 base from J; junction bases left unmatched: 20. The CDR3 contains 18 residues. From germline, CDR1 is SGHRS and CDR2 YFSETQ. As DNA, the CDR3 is TGCGCCAGCCGTCTCGACAGCAACCGGCGGGAGCGGTCCTACGAGCAGTACTTC. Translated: CASRLDSNRRERSYEQYF.

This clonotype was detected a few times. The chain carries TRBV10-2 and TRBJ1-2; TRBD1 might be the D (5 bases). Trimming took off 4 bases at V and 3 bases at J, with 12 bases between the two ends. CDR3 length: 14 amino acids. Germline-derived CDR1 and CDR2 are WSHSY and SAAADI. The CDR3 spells CASSGAGTYYGYTF. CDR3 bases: TGCGCCAGCAGTGGGGCAGGGACCTACTATGGCTACACCTTC.

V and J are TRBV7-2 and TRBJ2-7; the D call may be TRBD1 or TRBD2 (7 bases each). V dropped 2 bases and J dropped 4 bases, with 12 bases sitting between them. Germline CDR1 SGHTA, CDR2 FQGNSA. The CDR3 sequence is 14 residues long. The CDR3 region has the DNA TGTGCCAGCAGCTTATACAGGGGAGGGTACGAGCAGTACTTC. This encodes CASSLYRGGYEQYF.

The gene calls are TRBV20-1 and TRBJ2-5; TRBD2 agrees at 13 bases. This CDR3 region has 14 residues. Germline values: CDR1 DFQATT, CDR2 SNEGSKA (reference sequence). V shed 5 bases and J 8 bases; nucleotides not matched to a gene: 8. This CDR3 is CSAVLAGGAGTQYF. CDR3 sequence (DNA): TGCAGTGCTGTACTAGCGGGAGGGGCGGGAACCCAGTACTTC.

The CDR3 spells CSARDRSTTNEKLFF. DNA of the CDR3: TGCAGTGCTAGAGATCGGAGCACAACTAATGAAAAACTGTTTTTT. The chain combines TRBV20-1 with TRBJ1-4; D gene ambiguous. The CDR3 totals 15 residues. CDR1 DFQATT and CDR2 SNEGSKA come from the germline V gene (reference sequence). The V end was cut by 0 bases, the J end by 0 bases, with 8 bases between.

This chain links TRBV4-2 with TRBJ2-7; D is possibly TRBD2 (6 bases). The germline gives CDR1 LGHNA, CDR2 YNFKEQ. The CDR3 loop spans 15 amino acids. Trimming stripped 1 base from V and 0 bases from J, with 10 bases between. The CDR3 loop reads CASSQAGVSSYEQYF. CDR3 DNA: TGTGCCAGCAGCCAAGCGGGGGTGAGCTCCTACGAGCAGTACTTC.

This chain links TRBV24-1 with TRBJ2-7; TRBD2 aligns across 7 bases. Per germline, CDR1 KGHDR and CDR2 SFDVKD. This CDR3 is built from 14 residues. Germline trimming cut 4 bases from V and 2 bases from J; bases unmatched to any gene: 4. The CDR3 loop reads CATSDSGLAYEQYF. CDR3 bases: TGTGCCACCAGTGACTCCGGACTAGCCTACGAGCAGTACTTC.

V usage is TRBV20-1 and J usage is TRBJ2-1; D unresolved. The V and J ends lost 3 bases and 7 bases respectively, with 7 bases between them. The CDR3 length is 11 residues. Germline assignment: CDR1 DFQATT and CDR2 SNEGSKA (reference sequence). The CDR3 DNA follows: TGCAGTGCTAGGTTCCCGAATGAGCAGTTCTTC. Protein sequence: CSARFPNEQFF.

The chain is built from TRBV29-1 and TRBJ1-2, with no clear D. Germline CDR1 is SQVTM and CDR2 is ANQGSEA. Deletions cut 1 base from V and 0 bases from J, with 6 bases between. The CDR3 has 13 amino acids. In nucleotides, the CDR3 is TGCAGCGTTGAAGGACAATCTAACTATGGCTACACCTTC. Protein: CSVEGQSNYGYTF.

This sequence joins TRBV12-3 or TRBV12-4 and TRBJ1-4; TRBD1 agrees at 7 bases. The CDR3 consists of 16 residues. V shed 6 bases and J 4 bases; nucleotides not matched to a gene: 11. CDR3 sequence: CASRLTWDSNNEKLFF. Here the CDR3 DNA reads TGTGCCAGCAGACTGACCTGGGACAGTAATAATGAAAAACTGTTTTTT.

The CDR3 region has the DNA TGTGCCAGCAGCCAGGGCAGGGGGAACACCGGGGAGCTGTTTTTT. Translation: CASSQGRGNTGELFF. This rearrangement joins TRBV9 to TRBJ2-2; possible D gene TRBD1, 6 bases. Germline values: CDR1 SGDLS, CDR2 YYNGEE. The CDR3 runs to 15 residues. Deletions cut 4 bases from V and 1 base from J, with 11 bases between.

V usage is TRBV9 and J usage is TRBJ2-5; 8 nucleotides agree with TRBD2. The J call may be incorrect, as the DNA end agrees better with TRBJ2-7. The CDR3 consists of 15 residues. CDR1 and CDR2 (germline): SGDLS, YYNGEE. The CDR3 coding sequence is TGTGCCAGCAGCGCGACCGGGACTAGTCTCTACGAGCAGTACTTC. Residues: CASSATGTSLYEQYF.

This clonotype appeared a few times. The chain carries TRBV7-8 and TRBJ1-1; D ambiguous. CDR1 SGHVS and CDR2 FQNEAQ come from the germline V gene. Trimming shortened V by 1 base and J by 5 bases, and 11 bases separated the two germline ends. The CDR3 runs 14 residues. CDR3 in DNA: TGTGCCAGCAGCTTAGACGAGGTCTTGACTGAAGCTTTCTTT. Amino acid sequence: CASSLDEVLTEAFF.

The CDR3, as DNA: TGTGCCAGCAGCCCGGCGTGGATAGCGGGAGATACGCAGTATTTT. It encodes CASSPAWIAGDTQYF. The rearrangement links TRBV11-1 to TRBJ2-3, with 7 bases lining up with TRBD2. Germline loops: CDR1 SGHAT, CDR2 FQDESV (reference sequence). Unmatched junction bases numbered 10, after V lost 5 bases and J lost 5 bases. This CDR3 comprises 15 residues.

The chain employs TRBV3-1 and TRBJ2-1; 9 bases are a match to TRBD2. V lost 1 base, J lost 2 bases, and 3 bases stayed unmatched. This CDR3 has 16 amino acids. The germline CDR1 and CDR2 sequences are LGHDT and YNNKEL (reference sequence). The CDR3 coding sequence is TGTGCCAGCAGCCAAGGCGCGGGAGGGCCCTACAATGAGCAGTTCTTC. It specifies CASSQGAGGPYNEQFF.

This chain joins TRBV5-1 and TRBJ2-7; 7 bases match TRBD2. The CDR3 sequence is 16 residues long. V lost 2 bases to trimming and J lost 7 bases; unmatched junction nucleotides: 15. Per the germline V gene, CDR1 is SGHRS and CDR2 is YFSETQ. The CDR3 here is CASSLTAAGAPTEQYF. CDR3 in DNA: TGCGCCAGCAGCTTAACAGCGGCGGGAGCCCCAACGGAGCAGTACTTC.

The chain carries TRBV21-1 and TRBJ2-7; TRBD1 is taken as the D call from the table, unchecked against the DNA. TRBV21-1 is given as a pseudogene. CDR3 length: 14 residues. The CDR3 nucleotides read TGTGCCAGCAGCCTTGACAGGGCCGCGGACGAGCAGTACTTC. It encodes CASSLDRAADEQYF.

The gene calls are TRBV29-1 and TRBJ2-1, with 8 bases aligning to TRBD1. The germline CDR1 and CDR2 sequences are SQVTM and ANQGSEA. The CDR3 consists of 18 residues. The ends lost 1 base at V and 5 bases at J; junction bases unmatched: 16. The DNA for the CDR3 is TGCAGCGTTGAAGGGAGGGACCGGGGGACAGGCCGACACAATGAGCAGTTCTTC. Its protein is CSVEGRDRGTGRHNEQFF.

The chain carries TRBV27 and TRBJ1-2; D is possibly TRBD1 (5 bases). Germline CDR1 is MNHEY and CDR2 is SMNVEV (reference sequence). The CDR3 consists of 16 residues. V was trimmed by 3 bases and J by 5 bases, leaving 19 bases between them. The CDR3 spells CASSFGPGDVGYGYTF. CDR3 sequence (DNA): TGTGCCAGCAGTTTTGGCCCGGGGGATGTCGGGTATGGCTACACCTTC.

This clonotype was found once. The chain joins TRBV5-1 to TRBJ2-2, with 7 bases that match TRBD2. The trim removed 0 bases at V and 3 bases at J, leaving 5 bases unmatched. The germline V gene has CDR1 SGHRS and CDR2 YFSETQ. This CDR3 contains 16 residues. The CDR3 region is CASSLAGGTHTGELFF. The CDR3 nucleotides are TGCGCCAGCAGCTTGGCCGGGGGGACTCACACCGGGGAGCTGTTTTTT.

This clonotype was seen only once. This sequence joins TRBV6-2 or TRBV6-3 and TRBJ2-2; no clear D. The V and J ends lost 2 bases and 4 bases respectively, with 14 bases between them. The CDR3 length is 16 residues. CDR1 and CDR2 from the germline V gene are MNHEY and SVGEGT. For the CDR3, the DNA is TGTGCCAGCAGTTACCTGCGTCAATGGTCCACCGGGGAGCTGTTTTTT. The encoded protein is CASSYLRQWSTGELFF.

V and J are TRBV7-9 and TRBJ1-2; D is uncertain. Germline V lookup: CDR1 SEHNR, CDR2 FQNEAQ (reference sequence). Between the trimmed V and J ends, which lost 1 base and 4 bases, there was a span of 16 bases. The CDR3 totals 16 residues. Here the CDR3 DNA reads TGTGCCAGCAGCTTAGATGCAGAGGGCGAGGGCTATGGCTACACCTTC. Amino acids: CASSLDAEGEGYGYTF.

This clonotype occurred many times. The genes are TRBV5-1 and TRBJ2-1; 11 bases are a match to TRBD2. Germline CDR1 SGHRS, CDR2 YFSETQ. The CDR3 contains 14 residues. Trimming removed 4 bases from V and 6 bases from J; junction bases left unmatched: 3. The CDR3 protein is CASSVGTSGNEQFF. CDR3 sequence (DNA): TGCGCCAGCAGCGTGGGGACTAGCGGCAATGAGCAGTTCTTC.

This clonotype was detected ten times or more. The CDR3 is CASSSTGGAVNYGYTF. The CDR3 DNA follows: TGTGCCAGCAGTTCGACAGGGGGCGCCGTTAACTATGGCTACACCTTC. The gene calls are TRBV27 and TRBJ1-2; the match to TRBD1 covers 10 bases. The germline V gene encodes CDR1 MNHEY and CDR2 SMNVEV (reference sequence). With 4 bases clipped from V and 1 base from J, the junction kept 6 bases outside the gene matches. There are 16 residues in the CDR3.

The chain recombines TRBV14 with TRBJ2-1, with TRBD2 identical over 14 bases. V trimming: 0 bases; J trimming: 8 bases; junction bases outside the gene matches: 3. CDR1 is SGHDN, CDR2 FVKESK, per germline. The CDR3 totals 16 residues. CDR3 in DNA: TGTGCCAGCAGCCAAGAATCGGGACTAGCGGGAGATGAGCAGTTCTTC. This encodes CASSQESGLAGDEQFF.

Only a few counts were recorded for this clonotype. The CDR3 nucleotides read TGTGCCAGCAGTTTAGCGCCCGGGAAGTGGGACAATGAGCAGTTCTTC. Translated: CASSLAPGKWDNEQFF. This chain uses TRBV12-3 or TRBV12-4 with TRBJ2-1; tentatively, D is TRBD2 (5 bases). Trimming took off 0 bases at V and 5 bases at J, with 14 bases between the two ends. The CDR3 has 16 residues.

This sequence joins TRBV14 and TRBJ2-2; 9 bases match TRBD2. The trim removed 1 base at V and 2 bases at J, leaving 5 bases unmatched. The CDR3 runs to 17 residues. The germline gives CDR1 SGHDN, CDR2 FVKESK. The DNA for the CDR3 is TGTGCCAGCAGCCAAGCCGGACTAGCGACAAACACCGGGGAGCTGTTTTTT. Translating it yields CASSQAGLATNTGELFF.

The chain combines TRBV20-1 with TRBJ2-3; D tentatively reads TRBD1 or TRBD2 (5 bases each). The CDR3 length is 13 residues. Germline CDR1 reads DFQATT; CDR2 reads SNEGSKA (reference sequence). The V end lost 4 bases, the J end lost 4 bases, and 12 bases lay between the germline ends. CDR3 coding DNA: TGCAGTGCTATGGGGGTTTCGGCAGATACGCAGTATTTT. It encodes CSAMGVSADTQYF.

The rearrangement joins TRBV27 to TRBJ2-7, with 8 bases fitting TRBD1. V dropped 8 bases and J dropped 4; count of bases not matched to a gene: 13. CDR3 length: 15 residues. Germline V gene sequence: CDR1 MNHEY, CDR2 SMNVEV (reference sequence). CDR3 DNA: TGTGCCAGCCGAAACCCCGGACAGGGAACGTACGAGCAGTACTTC. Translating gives CASRNPGQGTYEQYF.